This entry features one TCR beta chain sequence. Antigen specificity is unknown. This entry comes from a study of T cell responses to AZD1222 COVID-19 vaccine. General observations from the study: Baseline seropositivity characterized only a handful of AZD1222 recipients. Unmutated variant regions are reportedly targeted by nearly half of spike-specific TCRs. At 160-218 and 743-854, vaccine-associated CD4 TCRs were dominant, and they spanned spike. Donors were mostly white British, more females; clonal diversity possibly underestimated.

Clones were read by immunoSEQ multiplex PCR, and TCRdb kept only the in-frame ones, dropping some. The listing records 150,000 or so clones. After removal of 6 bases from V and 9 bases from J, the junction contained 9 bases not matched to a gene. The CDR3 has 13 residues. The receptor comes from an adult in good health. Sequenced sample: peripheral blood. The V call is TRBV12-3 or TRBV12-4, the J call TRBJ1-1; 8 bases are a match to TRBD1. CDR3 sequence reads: CASRSDARGQAFF. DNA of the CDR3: TGTGCCAGCAGATCCGACGCCAGGGGGCAAGCTTTCTTT.